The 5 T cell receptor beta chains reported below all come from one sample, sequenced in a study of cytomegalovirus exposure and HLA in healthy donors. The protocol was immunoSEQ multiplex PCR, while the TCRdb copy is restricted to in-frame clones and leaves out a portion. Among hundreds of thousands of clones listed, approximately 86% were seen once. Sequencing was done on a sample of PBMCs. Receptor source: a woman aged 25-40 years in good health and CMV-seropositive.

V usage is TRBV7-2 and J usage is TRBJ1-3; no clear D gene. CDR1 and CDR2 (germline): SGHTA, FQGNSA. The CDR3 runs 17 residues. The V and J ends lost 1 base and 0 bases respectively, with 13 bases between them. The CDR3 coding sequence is TGTGCCAGCAGCTTAGATATGAGGGTACTCTCTGGAAACACCATATATTTT. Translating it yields CASSLDMRVLSGNTIYF. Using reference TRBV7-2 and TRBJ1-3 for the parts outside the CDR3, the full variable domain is GAGVSQSPSNKVTEKGKDVELRCDPISGHTALYWYRQSLGQGLEFLIYFQGNSAPDKSGLPSDRFSAERTGGSVSTLTIQRTQQEDSAVYLCASSLDMRVLSGNTIYFGEGSWLTVV.

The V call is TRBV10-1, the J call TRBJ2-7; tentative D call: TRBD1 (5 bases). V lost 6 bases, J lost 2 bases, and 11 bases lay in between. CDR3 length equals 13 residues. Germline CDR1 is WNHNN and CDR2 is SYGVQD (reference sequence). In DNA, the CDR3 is TGCGCCAGCAGCGGCGACAGCGCCTACGAGCAGTACTTC. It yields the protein CASSGDSAYEQYF.

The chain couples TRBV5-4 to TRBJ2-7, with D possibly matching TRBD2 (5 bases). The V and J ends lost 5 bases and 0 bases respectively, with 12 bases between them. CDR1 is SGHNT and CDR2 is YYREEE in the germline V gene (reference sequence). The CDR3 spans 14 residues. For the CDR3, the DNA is TGTGCCAGCAGACGACGGGGAAGCTCCTACGAGCAGTACTTC. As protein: CASRRRGSSYEQYF.

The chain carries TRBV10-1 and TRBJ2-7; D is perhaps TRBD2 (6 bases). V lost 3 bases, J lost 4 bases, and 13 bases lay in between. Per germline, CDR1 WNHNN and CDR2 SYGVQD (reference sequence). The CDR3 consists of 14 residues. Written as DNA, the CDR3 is TGCGCCAGCAGTGACGGGACTCTATTTTACGAGCAGTACTTC. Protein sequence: CASSDGTLFYEQYF.

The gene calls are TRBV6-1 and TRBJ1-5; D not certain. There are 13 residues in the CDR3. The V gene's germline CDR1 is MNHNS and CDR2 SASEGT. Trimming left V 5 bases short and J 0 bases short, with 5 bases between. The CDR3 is CASSLDSNQPQHF. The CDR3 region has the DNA TGTGCCAGCAGTCTAGATAGCAATCAGCCCCAGCATTTT.